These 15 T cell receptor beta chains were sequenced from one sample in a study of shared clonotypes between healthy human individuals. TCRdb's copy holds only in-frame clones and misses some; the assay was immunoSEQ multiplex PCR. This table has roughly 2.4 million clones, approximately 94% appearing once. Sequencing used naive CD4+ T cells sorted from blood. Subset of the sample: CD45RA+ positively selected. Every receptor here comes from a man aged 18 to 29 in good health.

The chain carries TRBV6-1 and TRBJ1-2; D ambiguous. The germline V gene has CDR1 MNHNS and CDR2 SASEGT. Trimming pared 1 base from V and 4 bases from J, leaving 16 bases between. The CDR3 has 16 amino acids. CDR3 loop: CASSEGRADRPYGYTF. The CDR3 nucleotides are TGTGCCAGCAGTGAAGGGAGGGCAGATCGCCCCTATGGCTACACCTTC.

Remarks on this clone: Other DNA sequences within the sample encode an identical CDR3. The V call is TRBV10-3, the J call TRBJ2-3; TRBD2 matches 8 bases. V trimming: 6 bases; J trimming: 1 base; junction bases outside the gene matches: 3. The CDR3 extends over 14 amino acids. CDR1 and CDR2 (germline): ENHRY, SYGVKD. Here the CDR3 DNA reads TGTGCCATCAGACCGACTAGCGGCACAGATACGCAGTATTTT. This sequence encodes CAIRPTSGTDTQYF.

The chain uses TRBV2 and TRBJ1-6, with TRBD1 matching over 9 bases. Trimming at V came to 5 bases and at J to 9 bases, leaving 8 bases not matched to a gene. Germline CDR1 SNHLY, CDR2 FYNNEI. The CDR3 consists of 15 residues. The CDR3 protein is CASSTGTGIGSPLHF. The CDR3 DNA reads TGTGCCAGCAGTACCGGGACAGGGATCGGTTCACCCCTCCACTTT.

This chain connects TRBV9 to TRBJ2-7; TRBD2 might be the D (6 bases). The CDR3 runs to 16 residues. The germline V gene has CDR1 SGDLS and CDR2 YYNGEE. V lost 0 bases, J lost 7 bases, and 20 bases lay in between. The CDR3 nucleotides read TGTGCCAGCAGCGTAGAACAGGACTACCCTTTGTATGAGCAGTACTTC. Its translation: CASSVEQDYPLYEQYF.

Here the CDR3 DNA reads TGTGCCAGCAGCTTGGGGTCCATCTTCGGGGAGCTGTTTTTT. This translates into CASSLGSIFGELFF. V is TRBV5-6 and J is TRBJ2-2; D remains unclear. Germline lookup yields CDR1 SGHDT and CDR2 YYEEEE. The CDR3 contains 14 residues. V lost 0 bases and J lost 7, with 10 bases in between.

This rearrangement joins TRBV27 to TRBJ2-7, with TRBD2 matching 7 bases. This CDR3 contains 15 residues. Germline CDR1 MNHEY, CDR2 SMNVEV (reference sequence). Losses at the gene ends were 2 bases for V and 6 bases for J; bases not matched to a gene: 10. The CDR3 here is CASSLGRTRLGEQYF. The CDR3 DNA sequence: TGTGCCAGCAGTTTAGGGCGGACTAGACTGGGCGAGCAGTACTTC.

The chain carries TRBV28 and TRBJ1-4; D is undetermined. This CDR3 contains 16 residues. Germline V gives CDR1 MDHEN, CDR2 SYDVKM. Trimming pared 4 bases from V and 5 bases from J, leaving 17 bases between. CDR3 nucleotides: TGTGCCAGCAGTTCCGCGGATGGATGGGTGAATGAAAAACTGTTTTTT. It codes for CASSSADGWVNEKLFF.

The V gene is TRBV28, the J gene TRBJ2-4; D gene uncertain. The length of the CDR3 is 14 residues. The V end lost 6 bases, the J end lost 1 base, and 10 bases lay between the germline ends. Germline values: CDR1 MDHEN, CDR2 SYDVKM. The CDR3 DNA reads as TGTGCCAGCAGCGGTACTGAGGCCAAAAACATTCAGTACTTC. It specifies CASSGTEAKNIQYF.

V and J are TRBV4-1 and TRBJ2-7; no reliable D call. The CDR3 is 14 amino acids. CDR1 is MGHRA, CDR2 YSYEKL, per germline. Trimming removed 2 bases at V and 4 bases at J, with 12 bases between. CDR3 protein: CASSQRPPDYEQYF. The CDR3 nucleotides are TGCGCCAGCAGCCAAAGGCCGCCCGATTACGAGCAGTACTTC.

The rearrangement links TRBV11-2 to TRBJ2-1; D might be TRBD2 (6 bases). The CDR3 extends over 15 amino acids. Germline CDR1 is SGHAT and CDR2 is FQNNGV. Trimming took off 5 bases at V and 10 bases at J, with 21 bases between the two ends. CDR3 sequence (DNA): TGTGCCAGCAGCCCCCTGGCTAGCGCGTCGATCGAGCAGTTCTTC. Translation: CASSPLASASIEQFF.

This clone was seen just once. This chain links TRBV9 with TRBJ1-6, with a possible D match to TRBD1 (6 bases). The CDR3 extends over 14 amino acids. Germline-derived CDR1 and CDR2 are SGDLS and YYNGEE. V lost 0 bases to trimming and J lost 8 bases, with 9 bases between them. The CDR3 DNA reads TGTGCCAGCAGCGTAGATCCAGGGGATTCACCCCTCCACTTT. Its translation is CASSVDPGDSPLHF.

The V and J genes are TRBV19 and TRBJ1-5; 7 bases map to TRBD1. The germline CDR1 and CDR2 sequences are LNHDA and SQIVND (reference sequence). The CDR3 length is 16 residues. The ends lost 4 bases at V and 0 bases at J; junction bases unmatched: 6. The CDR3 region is CASSKRQGSSNQPQHF. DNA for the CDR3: TGTGCCAGTAGTAAACGACAGGGTAGTAGCAATCAGCCCCAGCATTTT.

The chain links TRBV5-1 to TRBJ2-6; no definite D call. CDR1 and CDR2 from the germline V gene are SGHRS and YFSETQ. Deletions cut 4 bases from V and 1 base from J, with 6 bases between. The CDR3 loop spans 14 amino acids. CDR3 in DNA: TGCGCCAGCAGCGACGCGTCTGGGGCCAACGTCCTGACTTTC. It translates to CASSDASGANVLTF.

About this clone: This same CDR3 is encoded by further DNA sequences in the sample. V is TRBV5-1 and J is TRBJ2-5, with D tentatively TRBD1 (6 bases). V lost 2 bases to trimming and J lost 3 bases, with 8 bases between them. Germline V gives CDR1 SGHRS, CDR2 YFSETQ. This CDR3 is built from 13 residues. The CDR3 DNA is TGCGCCAGCAGCTTAAGACAGGAAGAGACCCAGTACTTC. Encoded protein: CASSLRQEETQYF. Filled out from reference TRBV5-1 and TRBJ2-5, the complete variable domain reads KAGVTQTPRYLIKTRGQQVTLSCSPISGHRSVSWYQQTPGQGLQFLFEYFSETQRNKGNFPGRFSGRQFSNSRSEMNVSTLELGDSALYLCASSLRQEETQYFGPGTRLLVL.

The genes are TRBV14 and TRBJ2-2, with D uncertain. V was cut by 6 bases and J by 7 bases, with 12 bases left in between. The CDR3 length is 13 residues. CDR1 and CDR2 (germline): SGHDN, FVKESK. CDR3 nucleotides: TGTGCCAGCAGTCCTCACTACGGCGGGGAGCTGTTTTTT. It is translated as CASSPHYGGELFF. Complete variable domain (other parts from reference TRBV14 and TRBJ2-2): EAGVTQFPSHSVIEKGQTVTLRCDPISGHDNLYWYRRVMGKEIKFLLHFVKESKQDESGMPNNRFLAERTGGTYSTLKVQPAELEDSGVYFCASSPHYGGELFFGEGSRLTVL.